This T cell receptor (beta chain) was found in a study of blood T cell repertoires in COVID-19 (dated by TCRdb to 2020 to 2022). Describing the broader study: The collaborator samples originated in the United States, Italy and Spain and spanned the acute and convalescent phases of COVID-19. The prospective study material was composed of cDNA or gDNA derived from T cells, B-cell-depleted T cells, or PBMCs. The dataset comprised deeply sampled blood TCRbeta repertoires from subjects exposed to, actively infected with, or recovered from COVID-19. The repertoires were made available in a free public database intended to serve as a resource for research on the immune response to SARS-CoV-2. Samples came from the ongoing ImmuneRACE study (first 160 participants) plus 1,254 subjects from 6 global collaborators. The sample metadata nearly always contained a de-identified subject ID, COVID-19 status, age in years and sex. Where available, HLA class I and class II types were taken from metadata supplied by the sample provider and were not determined by assay-based typing. General conclusions and limits of the study: How much clinical and demographic metadata was included differed by source and by participant, and the metadata was provided uncurated.

The immunoSEQ Assay, a bias-controlled multiplex PCR, was used to amplify TCRbeta CDR3 regions from genomic DNA. Per the source publication's procedure: The number of nucleated cells in each sample was estimated from the amplification of reference gene primers within the assay. Sequence reads were collapsed and filtered to measure the absolute abundance of every unique TCRbeta CDR3 rearrangement. For each sample, productive Simpson clonality was calculated by taking the square root of Simpson's diversity index across productive rearrangements. Entries here come from immuneACCESS through TCRdb and include only in-frame sequences with V and J called. Some clones fail to appear in such tables; in the studies checked, an unresolved V gene covers under half of the shortfall, and the cause of the remainder is unknown. The V and J calls and the clone size are those of that table, but D and trimming were determined from the DNA. For this sample the table gives about 150,000 clones, of which around 84% were detected only once. Jointly, the top ten make up about 1.8% of the sample.

Whole blood was collected in K2EDTA tubes by collaborating institutions according to the institutions' own protocols. For TCRbeta analysis, collaborator samples were shipped as frozen whole blood, as isolated PBMCs, or as DNA extracted from either sample type. CDR3 length: 17 amino acids, cysteine to phenylalanine. The DNA shown is the 51-base CDR3, in frame from base 1. From the germline V gene, CDR1 is SGDLS and CDR2 is YYNGEE. From V the trimming removes 2 bases and from J it removes 0 bases, while the gene matches leave 6 bases of the junction unaccounted for. With regard to this clone: It has no known antigen specificity. No per-base quality is available; no much larger clone lies one base away.

Recombination connected TRBV9 to TRBJ2-2; TRBD1 aligns with 8 central bases. Sequencing used peripheral blood. This receptor was identified in an elderly man with acute or convalescent COVID-19. Here the CDR3 is given as CASSVSRTGPNTGELFF. Read as DNA, the sequence is TGTGCCAGCAGCGTTTCCCGGACAGGGCCGAACACCGGGGAGCTGTTTTTT. Extended through the reference TRBV9 and TRBJ2-2 proteins, this CDR3 yields the full variable domain: DSGVTQTPKHLITATGQRVTLRCSPRSGDLSVYWYQQSLDQGLQFLIQYYNGEERAKGNILERFSAQQFPDLHSELNLSSLELGDSALYFCASSVSRTGPNTGELFFGEGSRLTVL.